This T cell receptor (beta chain) derives from a study of cytomegalovirus exposure and HLA in healthy donors. Study-wide findings and caveats: A later analysis found TCR association rates differed by HLA locus, highest for DRB1 and lowest for HLA-C.

Healthy individuals who donated bone marrow served as the donors. Both 60 Vbeta primers and 13 Jbeta primers went into the PCR. Here immunoSEQ multiplex PCR was the method, and the copy in TCRdb shows in-frame clones only, minus some. The sample comprises approximately 89,000 clones, under 80% of which are singletons, and 1.2% to 1.5% rests with the top ten. To note about this clone: What it binds is unknown.

Source material: PBMCs. This TCR was sampled from a male donor in good health and CMV-seronegative.

As DNA, the CDR3 is TGTGCCAGCAGCTTAAAGGACAGGGCCTACAATGAGCAGTTCTTC. This gives the protein CASSLKDRAYNEQFF. The chain joins TRBV7-9 to TRBJ2-1; TRBD1 matches at 8 bases. V lost 2 bases to trimming and J lost 2 bases; unmatched junction nucleotides: 2. This CDR3 is 15 amino acids long. Germline V gene lookup returns CDR1 SEHNR and CDR2 FQNEAQ (reference sequence). The full variable domain, with the rest looked up from reference TRBV7-9 and TRBJ2-1, is DTGVSQNPRHKITKRGQNVTFRCDPISEHNRLYWYRQTLGQGPEFLTYFQNEAQLEKSRLLSDRFSAERPKGSFSTLEIQRTEQGDSAMYLCASSLKDRAYNEQFFGPGTRLTVL.